There are many counts of the clone carrying this T cell receptor (beta chain). Its antigen is currently unknown. This entry belongs to a study of T cell repertoires in cytomegalovirus infection. Overall study: CMV infection and matching HLA type were both indicated by public TCR beta signatures. The study, taken as a whole, reports: It was HLA-C-restricted CMV-specific TCR beta clonotypes that dominated the response ex vivo.

MiXCR, run by TCRdb on the reads, gives a single entry per CDR3 protein. The sample records hundreds of thousands of distinct CDR3 sequences, 9.5% being singletons. Germline trimming cut 2 bases from V and 0 bases from J; bases unmatched to any gene: 12. The CDR3 is made up of 19 amino acids. CDR1 is SSHAT, CDR2 FNYEAQ, per germline (reference sequence). The clonotype originates from a human donor in good health (CMV status not recorded). Some clones in this sample may be carry-over from other donors' samples. Sequencing was carried out using PBMCs. This chain connects TRBV7-7 to TRBJ2-1; TRBD2 matches 8 bases. The CDR3 coding sequence is TGTGCCAGCAGCTTAAGTAATGCGGGGGGCCCGTACTCCTACAATGAGCAGTTCTTC. Its translation: CASSLSNAGGPYSYNEQFF.